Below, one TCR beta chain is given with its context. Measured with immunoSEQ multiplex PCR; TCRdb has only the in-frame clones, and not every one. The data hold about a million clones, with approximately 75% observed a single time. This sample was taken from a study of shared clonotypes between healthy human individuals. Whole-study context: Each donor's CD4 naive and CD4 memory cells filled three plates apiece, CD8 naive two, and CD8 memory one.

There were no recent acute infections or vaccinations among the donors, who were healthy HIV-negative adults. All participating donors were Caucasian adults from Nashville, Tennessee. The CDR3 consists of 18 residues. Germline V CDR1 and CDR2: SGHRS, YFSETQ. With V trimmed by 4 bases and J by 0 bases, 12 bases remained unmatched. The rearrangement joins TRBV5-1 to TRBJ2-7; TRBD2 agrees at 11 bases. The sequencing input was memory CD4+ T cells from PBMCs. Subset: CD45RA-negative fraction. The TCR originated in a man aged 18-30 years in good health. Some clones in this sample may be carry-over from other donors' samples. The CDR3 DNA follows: TGCGCCAGCAGCCCCTCGCCTAGCGGGAGGCCCCTCTCCTACGAGCAGTACTTC. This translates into CASSPSPSGRPLSYEQYF.